This TCR beta chain was observed in a study of cytomegalovirus exposure and HLA in healthy donors. This CDR3 contains 16 residues. CDR1 and CDR2 (germline): SGHRS, YFSETQ. V gave up 2 bases and J gave up 1 base; unmatched junction bases: 6. Produced via immunoSEQ multiplex PCR; TCRdb's table is partial and in-frame only. The sample yields over 150,000 clones, nearly 90% seen once. This sequence originates from a woman aged 18-29 years in good health and CMV-seropositive. The chain uses TRBV5-1 and TRBJ2-3, with 8 bases identical to TRBD1. The sample was PBMCs. DNA for the CDR3: TGCGCCAGCAGCTTCTCCCCGGACAGGGGCACAGATACGCAGTATTTT. The encoded protein is CASSFSPDRGTDTQYF.